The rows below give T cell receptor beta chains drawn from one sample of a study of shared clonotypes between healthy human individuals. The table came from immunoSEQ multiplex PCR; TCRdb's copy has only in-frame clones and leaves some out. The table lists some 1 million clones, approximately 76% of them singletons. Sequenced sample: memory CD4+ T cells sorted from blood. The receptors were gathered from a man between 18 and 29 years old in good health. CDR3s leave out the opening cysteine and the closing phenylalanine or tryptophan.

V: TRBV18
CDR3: ASSPRTGSYEQY

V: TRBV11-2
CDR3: ASSSTGGSTEAF

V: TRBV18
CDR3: ASSPRDSLRGETQY

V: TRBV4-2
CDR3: ASSRTGTTEYEQY

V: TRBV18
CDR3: ASSPVGQGEVGYT

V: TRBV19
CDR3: ASNPRSGQGIYGYT

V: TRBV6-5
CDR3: ASSPGARNTEAF

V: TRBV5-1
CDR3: ASSPSGGNYGYT

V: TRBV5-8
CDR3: ASSLALAGGPREQF

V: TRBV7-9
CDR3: ASSLGTDQPQH

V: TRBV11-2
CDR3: ASSLRGLDYGYT

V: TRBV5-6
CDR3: ASSLQGLGGNTIY

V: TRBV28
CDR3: ASSLLGQGYEQY

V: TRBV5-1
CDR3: ASSRDRGYGYT

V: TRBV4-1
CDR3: ASSQASYEKLF

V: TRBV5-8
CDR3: ASSRTEVWGQF

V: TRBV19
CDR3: ASSIDTGQSGQF

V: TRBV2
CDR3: ASTQEETGIQPQH

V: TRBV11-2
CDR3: ASSLSGGSNEQF

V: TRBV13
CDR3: ASSRGGGKTGELF

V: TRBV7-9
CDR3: ASSLGRGFYGYT

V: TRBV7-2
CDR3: ASSLRWAYEQY

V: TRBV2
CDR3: ASSPGVAGGAETQY

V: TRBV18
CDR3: ASSPQRDGYPLH

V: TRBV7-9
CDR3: ASSPPGLALNTQY

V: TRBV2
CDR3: ASSDYGTEAF

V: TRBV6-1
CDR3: ASSDVGWANYGYT

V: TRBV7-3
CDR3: ASSLNTGMGETQY

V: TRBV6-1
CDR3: ASSDRGPHQPQH

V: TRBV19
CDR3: ASKIGAGVASEQY

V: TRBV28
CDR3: ASSLWDRDSYEQY

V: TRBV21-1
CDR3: ASSKASFRLTGELF

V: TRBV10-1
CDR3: ASSTGGDFYNEQF

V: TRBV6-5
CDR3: ASTPPGRSEAF

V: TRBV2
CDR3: ASRPVQGASGEQY

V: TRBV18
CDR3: ASSRQGLAGGSYNEQF

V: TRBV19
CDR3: ASKPNSNQPQH

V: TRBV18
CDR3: ASSVPGALSYEQY

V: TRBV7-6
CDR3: ASSLVEGASEQY

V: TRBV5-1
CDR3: ASSLEINNSPLH

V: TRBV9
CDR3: ASSTGMGVYNSPLH

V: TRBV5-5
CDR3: ASSRTGTENSPLH